This passage covers 23 T cell receptor beta chains from one sample sequenced in a study of blood T cell repertoires in COVID-19. Clones were sequenced by immunoSEQ multiplex PCR, and TCRdb holds only the in-frame ones, with some missing. The sample holds roughly 43,000 clones, 82% seen once. Sequencing input: peripheral blood. The receptors stem from a woman in her 70s with acute or convalescent COVID-19.

The V gene is TRBV18, the J gene TRBJ1-1; weak D call: TRBD1 (5 bases). Trimming shortened V by 5 bases and J by 2 bases, and 15 bases separated the two germline ends. The germline gives CDR1 KGHSH, CDR2 LQKENI. This CDR3 comprises 15 residues. The DNA of the CDR3 is TGTGCCAGCTCAGTGCAGGGTATGTCAAACACTGAAGCTTTCTTT. This gives the protein CASSVQGMSNTEAFF.

This clone was observed once. This chain joins TRBV28 and TRBJ2-7; 13 bases are shared with TRBD2. The CDR3 is 15 amino acids. Trimming at V came to 6 bases and at J to 3 bases, leaving 5 bases not matched to a gene. CDR1 and CDR2 (germline): MDHEN, SYDVKM. The CDR3 sequence: CASRRTSGRVYEQYF. The CDR3 DNA sequence: TGTGCCAGCAGACGAACTAGCGGGAGGGTCTACGAGCAGTACTTC.

The chain couples TRBV5-4 to TRBJ2-1; D may be TRBD2 (6 bases). This CDR3 contains 16 residues. The germline V and J ends were trimmed by 0 bases and 5 bases, with 15 bases remaining between them. Germline CDR1 SGHNT, CDR2 YYREEE (reference sequence). CDR3 sequence (DNA): TGTGCCAGCAGCTTGGGGCGGACTACAGGAAACAATGAGCAGTTCTTC. It translates to CASSLGRTTGNNEQFF.

This chain links TRBV9 with TRBJ2-3; 8 bases agree with TRBD2. V was pared by 0 bases and J by 4 bases, with 4 bases of the junction left unmatched. Germline-derived CDR1 and CDR2 are SGDLS and YYNGEE. The CDR3 spans 15 residues. CDR3 nucleotides: TGTGCCAGCAGCGTAGAGACTAGCGAGGCAGATACGCAGTATTTT. Translation gives CASSVETSEADTQYF.

The V call is TRBV4-2, the J call TRBJ2-1, with 8 bases identical to TRBD1. The CDR3 has 14 amino acids. The germline gives CDR1 LGHNA, CDR2 YNFKEQ. Germline trimming cut 4 bases from V and 5 bases from J; bases unmatched to any gene: 4. Here the CDR3 DNA reads TGTGCCAGCAGCCCCCCGGACAGGGACAATGAGCAGTTCTTC. Protein product: CASSPPDRDNEQFF.

The CDR3 loop is CASSYSVGLAGGGYEQYF. CDR3 in DNA: TGTGCCAGCAGTTACTCGGTGGGACTAGCGGGAGGAGGCTACGAGCAGTACTTC. The chain joins TRBV6-2 or TRBV6-3 to TRBJ2-7, with TRBD2 identical over 15 bases. Looked up from germline, CDR1 is MNHEY and CDR2 is SVGEGT. The ends lost 0 bases at V and 3 bases at J; junction bases unmatched: 6. The CDR3 is 18 residues long.

The chain combines TRBV5-1 with TRBJ1-3; TRBD1 might be the D (5 bases). This CDR3 comprises 14 residues. Germline values: CDR1 SGHRS, CDR2 YFSETQ. Trimming removed 4 bases from V and 1 base from J, with 9 bases in between. CDR3 residues: CASSPTGSGNTIYF. The CDR3 DNA reads TGCGCCAGCAGCCCCACAGGATCTGGAAACACCATATATTTT. The whole variable domain, remainder taken from reference TRBV5-1 and TRBJ1-3, is KAGVTQTPRYLIKTRGQQVTLSCSPISGHRSVSWYQQTPGQGLQFLFEYFSETQRNKGNFPGRFSGRQFSNSRSEMNVSTLELGDSALYLCASSPTGSGNTIYFGEGSWLTVV.

V is TRBV25-1 and J is TRBJ1-3, with TRBD1 identical over 7 bases. This CDR3 has 16 amino acids. V lost 5 bases, J lost 4 bases, and 11 bases stayed unmatched. Germline CDR1 reads MGHDK; CDR2 reads SYGVNS. The CDR3 DNA is TGTGCCAGCAGTCAGACCGGGACAGCTTACGGAAACACCATATATTTT. This translates into CASSQTGTAYGNTIYF.

The genes are TRBV24-1 and TRBJ1-1, with D perhaps TRBD1 (6 bases). The CDR3 length is 20 residues. Germline assignment: CDR1 KGHDR and CDR2 SFDVKD. Deletions cut 4 bases from V and 3 bases from J, with 29 bases between. The CDR3 coding sequence is TGTGCCACCAGTGAAACACCCCTCAGGGGTGGGTTGCAGGATGACACTGAAGCTTTCTTT. Protein product: CATSETPLRGGLQDDTEAFF.

This clone was seen a few times. J is TRBJ1-1 and V is TRBV27, with a possible D match to TRBD1 (6 bases). The V end lost 7 bases, the J end lost 1 base, and 13 bases lay between the germline ends. CDR1 MNHEY and CDR2 SMNVEV come from the germline V gene (reference sequence). The CDR3 totals 14 residues. CDR3 DNA: TGTGCCAGCACGGGGGGCATCAGGAACACTGAAGCTTTCTTT. As protein: CASTGGIRNTEAFF.

As DNA, the CDR3 is TGCGCCAGCAGCTCGCCCTGGGGGGGCTCCTACGAGCAGTACTTC. Translated, it gives CASSSPWGGSYEQYF. The chain combines TRBV5-1 with TRBJ2-7; 7 bases are shared with TRBD2. Trimming cost V 3 bases and J 0 bases; bases outside gene matches: 6. The germline V gene has CDR1 SGHRS and CDR2 YFSETQ. CDR3 length: 15 residues.

The chain has TRBV19 and TRBJ1-5; no definite D call. This CDR3 spans 15 amino acids. Germline CDR1 is LNHDA and CDR2 is SQIVND (reference sequence). V was pared by 3 bases and J by 6 bases, with 15 bases between. CDR3 loop: CASSIPPGRSQPQHF. The DNA of the CDR3 is TGTGCCAGTAGTATCCCCCCGGGTCGGAGTCAGCCCCAGCATTTT. Full variable domain (missing parts from reference TRBV19 and TRBJ1-5): DGGITQSPKYLFRKEGQNVTLSCEQNLNHDAMYWYRQDPGQGLRLIYYSQIVNDFQKGDIAEGYSVSREKKESFPLTVTSAQKNPTAFYLCASSIPPGRSQPQHFGDGTRLSIL.

This chain uses TRBV28 with TRBJ1-1, with a weak D call TRBD1 (6 bases). Looked up from germline, CDR1 is MDHEN and CDR2 is SYDVKM. The CDR3 is made up of 14 amino acids. Between the trimmed V and J ends, which lost 6 bases and 0 bases, there was a span of 11 bases. The DNA for the CDR3 is TGTGCCAGCAGCAGAGGGGGGGTGAACACTGAAGCTTTCTTT. This codes for CASSRGGVNTEAFF. The full variable domain, its missing parts supplied by reference TRBV28 and TRBJ1-1, is DVKVTQSSRYLVKRTGEKVFLECVQDMDHENMFWYRQDPGLGLRLIYFSYDVKMKEKGDIPEGYSVSREKKERFSLILESASTNQTSMYLCASSRGGVNTEAFFGQGTRLTVV.

In DNA, the CDR3 is TGTGCCAGCAGCTGGGGGACAGACAAAGCTTTCTTT. Translation: CASSWGTDKAFF. The chain couples TRBV11-3 to TRBJ1-1; TRBD1 agrees at 7 bases. Losses at the gene ends were 4 bases for V and 9 bases for J; bases not matched to a gene: 5. Germline values: CDR1 SGHNT, CDR2 YENEEA. The CDR3 runs 12 residues.

The chain joins TRBV30 to TRBJ2-6; weak D call: TRBD2 (6 bases). Germline V lookup: CDR1 GTSNPN, CDR2 SVGIG (reference sequence). The CDR3 is 18 amino acids. Between the trimmed V and J ends, which lost 0 bases and 2 bases, there was a span of 17 bases. CDR3 bases: TGTGCCTGGAGTGTTAAAGGAGTCGGGGGAACTGGGGCCAACGTCCTGACTTTC. Translated, it gives CAWSVKGVGGTGANVLTF. The full variable domain, rest sourced from reference TRBV30 and TRBJ2-6, is SQTIHQWPATLVQPVGSPLSLECTVEGTSNPNLYWYRQAAGRGLQLLFYSVGIGQISSEVPQNLSASRPQDRQFILSSKKLLLSDSGFYLCAWSVKGVGGTGANVLTFGAGSRLTVL.

This chain uses TRBV11-2 with TRBJ2-7; TRBD2 agrees at 12 bases. CDR3 length: 15 amino acids. V gave up 3 bases and J gave up 0 bases; unmatched junction bases: 0. Germline CDR1 is SGHAT and CDR2 is FQNNGV. CDR3 protein: CASSLTSGSSYEQYF. The CDR3 DNA is TGTGCCAGCAGCTTGACTAGCGGGAGCTCCTACGAGCAGTACTTC. Looking up the rest from reference TRBV11-2 and TRBJ2-7 gives the full variable domain: EAGVAQSPRYKIIEKRQSVAFWCNPISGHATLYWYQQILGQGPKLLIQFQNNGVVDDSQLPKDRFSAERLKGVDSTLKIQPAKLEDSAVYLCASSLTSGSSYEQYFGPGTRLTVT.

The rearrangement uses TRBV7-2 and TRBJ2-7, with D hard to call. The CDR3 loop spans 11 amino acids. V was cut by 5 bases and J by 3 bases, with 5 bases left in between. Germline V CDR1 and CDR2: SGHTA, FQGNSA. CDR3 protein: CASSLFYEQYF. CDR3 DNA: TGTGCCAGCAGCCTATTCTACGAGCAGTACTTC.

The chain couples TRBV5-1 to TRBJ1-1; D is undetermined. The CDR3 totals 16 residues. The ends were cut back, 0 bases at V and 8 bases at J, with 20 bases in the middle. Germline CDR1 and CDR2: SGHRS and YFSETQ. Here the CDR3 reads CASSLVTSIPSREAFF. The CDR3 nucleotides read TGCGCCAGCAGCTTGGTGACTTCAATTCCTTCTCGCGAAGCTTTCTTT.

The rearrangement uses TRBV29-1 and TRBJ1-1; 7 bases line up with TRBD1. Trimming took 7 bases from V and 1 from J; bases not matched to a gene: 9. The CDR3 is 14 amino acids. From germline, CDR1 is SQVTM and CDR2 ANQGSEA. CDR3 amino acids: CSGSPTGTNTEAFF. The CDR3 DNA reads as TGCAGCGGGTCCCCGACAGGGACGAACACTGAAGCTTTCTTT.

This chain joins TRBV12-3 or TRBV12-4 and TRBJ2-7; TRBD2 matches at 10 bases. There are 13 residues in the CDR3. V lost 7 bases and J lost 5; bases outside the gene matches: 5. The CDR3 coding sequence is TGTGCCAGCAAGGTGAGCGGGAGGGACGAGCAGTACTTC. Translated: CASKVSGRDEQYF.

This rearrangement joins TRBV2 to TRBJ2-1; D gene uncertain. V was shortened by 6 bases and J by 6 bases, with 30 bases between the two germline ends. The germline V gene has CDR1 SNHLY and CDR2 FYNNEI. This CDR3 is built from 19 residues. The DNA for the CDR3 is TGTGCCAGCAGAGAAAATCGTGGCGCTTATGACTCGATCAGCAATGAGCAGTTCTTC. Translated: CASRENRGAYDSISNEQFF.

The chain combines TRBV5-1 with TRBJ2-1, with unresolved D. V was trimmed by 4 bases and J by 5 bases, leaving 19 bases between them. This CDR3 contains 16 residues. In germline, CDR1 is SGHRS, CDR2 YFSETQ. The CDR3 sequence: CASSHTIGTVNNEQFF. In DNA, the CDR3 is TGCGCCAGCAGCCATACTATAGGTACGGTTAACAATGAGCAGTTCTTC.

The chain uses TRBV9 and TRBJ2-1, with D maybe TRBD2 (7 bases). Germline assignment: CDR1 SGDLS and CDR2 YYNGEE. This CDR3 has 15 residues. Trimming took 4 bases from V and 0 from J, leaving 11 bases between them. Here the CDR3 reads CASSIGGVSYNEQFF. The DNA for the CDR3 is TGTGCCAGCAGCATAGGGGGGGTCTCCTACAATGAGCAGTTCTTC.